The following is a TCR beta chain sequence with its context. The target antigen is unknown. TCRdb's table, derived via immunoSEQ multiplex PCR, lists solely in-frame clones and lacks some. In the table there are some 130,000 clones, approximately 89% of which are singletons. The data belong to a study of T cell responses to AZD1222 COVID-19 vaccine. Findings and limits, study-wide: CD4 TCRs associated with vaccination spanned spike, dominating at 160-218 and 743-854. No day 14 peak samples; only post-peak repertoires were characterized.

This receptor was taken from an adult in good health. The material sequenced was peripheral blood, taken on day 0 of AZD1222 vaccination.

CDR3 in DNA: TGTGCCAGCAGCCATAAGGGCGGGGAAGCTTTCTTT. Translating gives CASSHKGGEAFF. This chain links TRBV3-1 (or the pseudogene TRBV3-2) with TRBJ1-1; D gene ambiguous. Germline CDR1 LGHDT, CDR2 YNNKEL (reference sequence). The CDR3 is 12 amino acids. V shed 3 bases and J shed 8 bases, with 10 bases lying between them.